These 16 T cell receptor beta chains share one sample of origin, sequenced in a study of T cell repertoires in cytomegalovirus infection. One entry per CDR3 protein results from TCRdb running MiXCR on the reads. In the table there are around 530,000 distinct CDR3 sequences, 26% of which are singletons. Specimen: PBMCs. These receptors were obtained from a human donor in good health (CMV status not recorded). Some clones in this sample may be carry-over from other donors' samples.

The gene calls are TRBV7-9 and TRBJ2-3; no reliable D call. Trimming took 3 bases from V and 5 from J, leaving 9 bases between them. The germline gives CDR1 SEHNR, CDR2 FQNEAQ (reference sequence). This CDR3 is built from 13 residues. The CDR3 sequence: CASSFRTEDTQYF. DNA of the CDR3: TGTGCCAGCAGCTTCAGAACCGAAGATACGCAGTATTTT.

This clonotype came up many times. The rearrangement links TRBV4-1 to TRBJ1-1, with TRBD1 matching 8 bases. Germline CDR1 is MGHRA and CDR2 is YSYEKL. J lost 1 base, V lost 3 bases, and 4 bases had no gene match. The CDR3 is 15 amino acids. Written as DNA, the CDR3 is TGCGCCAGCAGCCACAGGACAGGGAGGAACACTGAAGCTTTCTTT. Residues: CASSHRTGRNTEAFF.

This clonotype was found a few times. V and J are TRBV7-2 and TRBJ2-5, with a tentative D call TRBD1 (9 bases). V was pared by 0 bases and J by 5 bases, with 19 bases between. Germline V gene data show CDR1 as SGHTA and CDR2 as FQGNSA. This CDR3 is built from 17 residues. The CDR3 region has the DNA TGTGCCAGCAGCTTAGCGGCGGTAGCGGGACAGGGTGAGACCCAGTACTTC. This gives the protein CASSLAAVAGQGETQYF.

This clonotype was seen a few times. J is TRBJ1-2 and V is TRBV5-1; D is unclear. The germline CDR1 and CDR2 sequences are SGHRS and YFSETQ. V was cut by 1 base and J by 8 bases, with 18 bases left in between. This CDR3 has 15 residues. Here the CDR3 reads CASSLSRPLYAGYTF. In DNA, the CDR3 is TGCGCCAGCAGCTTGTCCAGGCCGCTATACGCGGGCTACACCTTC.

V and J are TRBV19 and TRBJ1-2; 7 nucleotides line up with TRBD1. The CDR3 has 18 residues. The V gene's germline CDR1 is LNHDA and CDR2 SQIVND (reference sequence). The V segment lost 5 bases and the J segment 2 bases; nucleotides outside the gene matches: 17. The CDR3 region has the DNA TGTGCCAGTAGTGAACCCCGACAGGGAAGGGTTTCAAACTATGGCTACACCTTC. Its translation: CASSEPRQGRVSNYGYTF.

This clonotype was counted only a few times. The V gene is TRBV6-1, the J gene TRBJ2-3; 8 bases line up with TRBD2. After removal of 2 bases from V and 3 bases from J, the junction contained 10 bases not matched to a gene. CDR1 is MNHNS, CDR2 SASEGT, per germline. The CDR3 sequence is 17 residues long. The CDR3 is CASSELEAGVRTDTQYF. The CDR3 DNA sequence: TGTGCCAGCAGTGAATTGGAAGCGGGAGTGAGAACAGATACGCAGTATTTT.

This clonotype occurred a few times. The chain links TRBV10-2 to TRBJ1-1, with D perhaps TRBD1 (5 bases). CDR1 is WSHSY and CDR2 is SAAADI in the germline V gene. V was shortened by 3 bases and J by 10 bases, with 12 bases between the two germline ends. This CDR3 has 12 residues. The CDR3 loop reads CASSEGGVGAFF. In DNA, the CDR3 is TGCGCCAGCAGTGAAGGAGGGGTTGGAGCTTTCTTT.

The chain carries TRBV6-2 or TRBV6-3 and TRBJ1-1, with a possible D match to TRBD1 (5 bases). The V and J ends lost 3 bases and 4 bases respectively, with 15 bases between them. The CDR3 extends over 15 amino acids. Germline loops: CDR1 MNHEY, CDR2 SVGEGT. The CDR3, as DNA: TGTGCCAGCAGTTATTCAGGGACCGGAGGCACTGAAGCTTTCTTT. This translates into CASSYSGTGGTEAFF.

This clonotype was seen at least ten times. The chain uses TRBV7-2 and TRBJ2-1, with 7 bases fitting TRBD1. In germline, CDR1 is SGHTA, CDR2 FQGNSA. CDR3 length equals 19 residues. Germline trimming cut 2 bases from V and 0 bases from J; bases unmatched to any gene: 13. The CDR3 spells CASSLRGQGAISSYNEQFF. The CDR3 DNA is TGTGCCAGCAGCTTAAGGGGGCAAGGGGCGATTAGCTCCTACAATGAGCAGTTCTTC.

The V and J genes are TRBV27 and TRBJ1-1; D gene uncertain. V was pared by 3 bases and J by 2 bases, with 7 bases between. The CDR3 length is 13 residues. Germline assignment: CDR1 MNHEY and CDR2 SMNVEV (reference sequence). The chain's CDR3 is CASSFTANTEAFF. In DNA form, the CDR3 reads TGTGCCAGCAGTTTCACAGCTAACACTGAAGCTTTCTTT.

The gene calls are TRBV19 and TRBJ1-5, with TRBD1 as a possible D gene (6 bases). Germline V gene data show CDR1 as LNHDA and CDR2 as SQIVND (reference sequence). The CDR3 loop spans 15 amino acids. V gave up 7 bases and J gave up 0 bases, with 13 bases separating them. CDR3 loop: CASKNRAYSNQPQHF. The CDR3 region has the DNA TGTGCCAGTAAGAACAGGGCCTATAGCAATCAGCCCCAGCATTTT.

This clonotype occurred a few times. The chain joins TRBV7-3 to TRBJ2-1; D not resolved. V lost 5 bases and J 9 bases, leaving 11 bases between the germline ends. Per germline, CDR1 SGHTA and CDR2 FQGTGA. The CDR3 spans 12 residues. CDR3 in DNA: TGTGCCAGCAGCCGAGTGGGTGGTGAGCAGTTCTTC. Translation gives CASSRVGGEQFF.

The sample holds a few counts of this clonotype. This rearrangement joins TRBV5-6 to TRBJ2-3; the match to TRBD2 covers 9 bases. The CDR3 length is 17 residues. V was pared by 0 bases and J by 0 bases, with 5 bases of the junction left unmatched. Per germline, CDR1 SGHDT and CDR2 YYEEEE. CDR3 protein: CASSLGLAVKSTDTQYF. The DNA of the CDR3 is TGTGCCAGCAGCTTGGGACTAGCGGTTAAGAGCACAGATACGCAGTATTTT.

The V call is TRBV4-3, the J call TRBJ2-3; 7 bases agree with TRBD1. The CDR3 runs to 16 residues. V was pared by 0 bases and J by 1 base, with 4 bases of the junction left unmatched. In germline, CDR1 is LGHNA, CDR2 YSLEER. In nucleotides, the CDR3 is TGCGCCAGCAGCCAAGAAACAGGGGAACGCACAGATACGCAGTATTTT. This translates into CASSQETGERTDTQYF.

This clonotype has ten or more counts. The J gene is TRBJ2-7, the V gene TRBV7-8, with D perhaps matching TRBD1 (5 bases). The CDR3 length is 14 residues. V lost 4 bases to trimming and J lost 0 bases, with 10 bases between them. Looked up from germline, CDR1 is SGHVS and CDR2 is FQNEAQ. The CDR3 sequence: CASSYKGPSYEQYF. In nucleotides, the CDR3 is TGTGCCAGCAGCTACAAGGGGCCCTCCTACGAGCAGTACTTC.

This clonotype was detected many times. This chain links TRBV6-5 with TRBJ2-5; 12 bases are a match to TRBD2. V shed 6 bases, J shed 2 bases, and the junction held 13 bases outside the gene matches. Germline CDR1 MNHEY, CDR2 SVGAGI. The CDR3 spans 18 residues. The CDR3 nucleotides read TGTGCCAGCAGACACGACTGGGGACTAGCGGGCGAACAAGAGACCCAGTACTTC. Amino acid sequence: CASRHDWGLAGEQETQYF.